This is a list of T cell receptor beta chains from one sample in a study of early T cells in non-severe SARS-CoV-2 infection. TCRdb used MiXCR to reprocess the 5' RACE reads, holding one entry per CDR3 protein. The sample has about 56,000 distinct CDR3 sequences, about 10% seen once; the top ten hold roughly 6%. The sequencing sample was made of whole blood. Receptor source: an adult who was a healthcare worker with PCR-confirmed SARS-CoV-2 infection or an uninfected control (not recorded which). The CDR3 runs from the conserved cysteine through the conserved F or W. The order of the fields is D gene, clone size, CDR3 length, J gene, V gene, CDR3 DNA, CDR3 protein. D genes are given only for firm matches. Clone size is stated in some rows and not others, as once, few, many or a class when expanded.

-	many	13	TRBJ1-5	TRBV9	TGTGCCAGCAGCGTATCCCCTGGCCAGCCCCAGCATTTT	CASSVSPGQPQHF
TRBD2	many	15	TRBJ2-1	TRBV3-1	TGTGCCAGCAGCCACCGGGACTACTCCTACAATGAGCAGTTCTTC	CASSHRDYSYNEQFF
-	many	12	TRBJ1-5	TRBV24-1	TGTGCCACCAGCGAAGGGAATCAGCCCCAGCATTTT	CATSEGNQPQHF
TRBD1	many	17	TRBJ1-4	TRBV7-9	TGTGCCAGCAGCTTAGGTGCTACTGGGACAGGGCGTGAAAAACTGTTTTTT	CASSLGATGTGREKLFF
TRBD1	many	14	TRBJ1-5	TRBV6-2/TRBV6-3	TGTGCCAGCAGTCAGGGGGCAGGCAATCAGCCCCAGCATTTT	CASSQGAGNQPQHF
-	many	16	TRBJ1-5	TRBV6-2/TRBV6-3	TGTGCCAGCAGTCGGAGGGACACGGGAGTTAATCAGCCCCAGCATTTT	CASSRRDTGVNQPQHF
TRBD1	few	13	TRBJ2-7	TRBV29-1	TGCAGCGTTCGGGACAGAGTCTCCTACGAGCAGTACTTC	CSVRDRVSYEQYF
-	many	15	TRBJ1-2	TRBV2	TGTGCCAGCAGTGAAGCGCTTGGGGACAACTATGGCTACACCTTC	CASSEALGDNYGYTF
TRBD2	few	15	TRBJ2-3	TRBV9	TGTGCCAGCAGCGTAGATAGTAGCGGGAGAGATACGCAGTATTTT	CASSVDSSGRDTQYF
-	few	15	TRBJ1-6	TRBV5-5	TGTGCCAGCAGCTTCGCCAGGAGCGATAATTCACCCCTCCACTTT	CASSFARSDNSPLHF
-	few	14	TRBJ2-7	TRBV20-1	TGCAGTGCTAGAGGGCAACAAAACTCCTACGAGCAGTACTTC	CSARGQQNSYEQYF
-	many	15	TRBJ2-1	TRBV24-1	TGTGCCTCGGCACAGGGCTATTCGGCCTACAATGAGCAGTTCTTC	CASAQGYSAYNEQFF
TRBD1	few	13	TRBJ1-2	TRBV20-1	TGCAGTGCTCAGCTGACAGGGTATTCTTTCTACACCTTC	CSAQLTGYSFYTF
-	many	13	TRBJ1-1	TRBV2	TGTGCCAGCAGTCGACGTGGGTACACTGAAGCTTTCTTT	CASSRRGYTEAFF
-	-	17	TRBJ2-2	TRBV6-2/TRBV6-3	TGTGCCAGCAGTTACTCCAGGCTTCAGCTAAGAACCGGGGAGCTGTTTTTT	CASSYSRLQLRTGELFF
-	many	13	TRBJ1-6	TRBV5-1	TGCGCCAGCAGCTTGAGTTGGAATTCACCCCTCCACTTT	CASSLSWNSPLHF
-	many	15	TRBJ1-5	TRBV11-2	TGTGCCAGCAGCTTATCGGGGGGAAATAATCAGCCCCAGCATTTT	CASSLSGGNNQPQHF
TRBD1	few	15	TRBJ1-5	TRBV5-4	TGTGCCAGCAGCCCAGGACAGGGTAGTGATCAGCCCCAGCATTTT	CASSPGQGSDQPQHF
TRBD1	many	14	TRBJ1-4	TRBV6-1	TGTGCCACCCTACGGACAGGGGGGGATGAAAAACTGTTTTTT	CATLRTGGDEKLFF
-	few	15	TRBJ2-5	TRBV24-1	TGTGCCACCAGTGACCCCACTGAGGCCCAAGAGACCCAGTACTTC	CATSDPTEAQETQYF
TRBD1	many	12	TRBJ1-1	TRBV12-3/TRBV12-4	TGTGCCACCAAGACAGGGGGCACTGAAGCTTTCTTT	CATKTGGTEAFF
-	-	15	TRBJ1-2	TRBV2	TGTGCCAGCAGTGAAGCGCTTCGAGGACCCTATGGCTACACCTTC	CASSEALRGPYGYTF
-	few	15	TRBJ2-1	TRBV18	TGTGCCAGCACGCGAGACGCCCTCTCCTACAATGAGCAGTTCTTC	CASTRDALSYNEQFF
-	many	13	TRBJ1-1	TRBV18	TGTGCCAGCTCACCAATGCGGAACACTGAAGCTTTCTTT	CASSPMRNTEAFF
TRBD1	few	17	TRBJ1-1	TRBV2	TGTGCCAGCAGTGAACCTGTGGGGGACAGTATGAACACTGAAGCTTTCTTT	CASSEPVGDSMNTEAFF
TRBD2	few	11	TRBJ2-3	TRBV2	TGTGCCAGTGGTACTAGCGGGAGATCGTATTTT	CASGTSGRSYF
-	few	16	TRBJ2-4	TRBV19	TGTGCCAGTAGTATCCCCAGGGGAAGGGCCAAAAACATTCAGTACTTC	CASSIPRGRAKNIQYF
-	many	13	TRBJ1-5	TRBV10-2	TGCGCCAGCAGTGCCAACAGGAATCAGCCCCAGCATTTT	CASSANRNQPQHF
-	few	16	TRBJ2-3	TRBV29-1	TGCAGCGTCGGAAAGGGCCACCACTTCTACACAGATACGCAGTATTTT	CSVGKGHHFYTDTQYF
TRBD2	many	13	TRBJ2-7	TRBV30	TGTGCCCATACTAGCGGGAACTCCTACGAGCAGTACTTC	CAHTSGNSYEQYF
TRBD1	few	13	TRBJ2-7	TRBV7-9	TGTGCCAGCAGCATACAGGGGGCAGGGGAGCAGTACTTC	CASSIQGAGEQYF
TRBD1	many	15	TRBJ2-2	TRBV6-2/TRBV6-3	TGTGCCAGCAGCCTACAGGGGGCGATTACCGGGGAGCTGTTTTTT	CASSLQGAITGELFF
-	-	13	TRBJ1-5	TRBV3-1	TGTGCCAGCAGCCAAGATCGGTTTCAGCCCCAGCATTTT	CASSQDRFQPQHF
TRBD1	many	15	TRBJ1-2	TRBV7-2	TGTGCCAGCAGCTCCCCCGACAGGGGGAGCTATGGCTACACCTTC	CASSSPDRGSYGYTF
TRBD1	-	11	TRBJ1-2	TRBV6-2/TRBV6-3	TGTGCCAGCAGGACAGGGGATGGCTACACCTTC	CASRTGDGYTF
-	many	11	TRBJ1-2	TRBV7-9	TGTGCCCTTCTACTAAACTATGGCTACACCTTC	CALLLNYGYTF
-	-	16	TRBJ1-6	TRBV9	TGTGCCAGCAGCGCGTACCGGGACACTGGAAGGTCACCCCTCCACTTT	CASSAYRDTGRSPLHF
-	few	13	TRBJ1-1	TRBV15	TGTGCCACCAGCCGGGGGTCGGCCACTGAAGCTTTCTTT	CATSRGSATEAFF
TRBD2	few	14	TRBJ2-1	TRBV3-1	TGTGCCAGCAGCCAAGCGGGACTAGCAAGAGAGCAGTTCTTC	CASSQAGLAREQFF
TRBD1	few	16	TRBJ2-7	TRBV5-6	TGTGCCAGCAGCTTGGTCGGGACAGGCTTCTCCTACGAGCAGTACTTC	CASSLVGTGFSYEQYF
-	-	13	TRBJ2-7	TRBV24-1	TGTGCCACCAGTGAGGGGGGGCGAGACGAGCAGTACTTC	CATSEGGRDEQYF
TRBD1	-	15	TRBJ2-6	TRBV6-2/TRBV6-3	TGTGCCAGCAGTCCCAGGGGGCGTGGGGCCAACGTCCTGACTTTC	CASSPRGRGANVLTF
-	-	14	TRBJ2-1	TRBV29-1	TGCAGCGTTGTGCCGCGCAGTATAAACAATGAGCAGTTCTTC	CSVVPRSINNEQFF
TRBD1	-	10	TRBJ1-1	TRBV29-1	TGCAGCGTTCAGGGGGCCCGAGCTTTCTTT	CSVQGARAFF
-	many	13	TRBJ2-1	TRBV12-3/TRBV12-4	TGTGCCAGCAGTGAGGGCAACTACAATGAGCAGTTCTTC	CASSEGNYNEQFF
-	many	17	TRBJ1-5	TRBV12-3/TRBV12-4	TGTGCCAGCAGTTTACGGGGGGGAAGAGGGCTCAGGCAGCCCCAGCATTTT	CASSLRGGRGLRQPQHF
TRBD1	many	16	TRBJ1-3	TRBV29-1	TGCAGCGTAGCTTCCGGGACAGGGGCTCTGGGAAACACCATATATTTT	CSVASGTGALGNTIYF
-	many	16	TRBJ1-5	TRBV4-2	TGTGCCAGCAGCCCCTCGACGGGGTACAGCAATCAGCCCCAGCATTTT	CASSPSTGYSNQPQHF
TRBD1	many	13	TRBJ2-2	TRBV9	TGTGCCAGCCGGACAGGAAACACCGGGGAGCTGTTTTTT	CASRTGNTGELFF
-	many	14	TRBJ1-5	TRBV5-8	TGTGCCAGCAGCTTCTTCGACCGGCGCCGGGACCAGCATTTT	CASSFFDRRRDQHF
TRBD2	-	12	TRBJ2-1	TRBV29-1	TGCAGCGCCCAGCGGGACTACAATGAGCAGTTCTTC	CSAQRDYNEQFF
TRBD1	-	13	TRBJ1-1	TRBV12-3/TRBV12-4	TGTGCCAGCAGTTTCGGAGTCAGGGGGCCTGCTTTCTTT	CASSFGVRGPAFF
-	few	16	TRBJ2-1	TRBV7-3	TGTGCCAGCAGCCCCAACCCCAGGCTAGCGAACGGTGAGCAGTTCTTC	CASSPNPRLANGEQFF
-	few	12	TRBJ1-1	TRBV29-1	TGCAGCGTTGAACGGGCGGCGGCTGAAGCTTTCTTT	CSVERAAAEAFF
-	-	15	TRBJ2-7	TRBV7-9	TGTGCCAGCAGCGGGACCGGGACCGGAGGATACGAGCAGTACTTC	CASSGTGTGGYEQYF
TRBD2	many	15	TRBJ2-3	TRBV3-1	TGTGCCAGCAGCCAATTGGGGACTAGCGCAGATACGCAGTATTTT	CASSQLGTSADTQYF
-	many	12	TRBJ1-3	TRBV29-1	TGCAGCGTTGCGGTCTCTGGAAACACCATATATTTT	CSVAVSGNTIYF
-	few	16	TRBJ2-3	TRBV27	TGTGTCAGCAGTTTACTAGACAGTCCTTACACAGATACGCAGTATTTT	CVSSLLDSPYTDTQYF
-	many	12	TRBJ2-1	TRBV11-2	TGTGCCAGCAGCTTAGAGGGCGATGAGCAGTTCTTC	CASSLEGDEQFF
TRBD1	-	13	TRBJ2-5	TRBV6-4	TGTGCCAGCAGTCTGGACAGGGGGGAGACCCAGTACTTC	CASSLDRGETQYF